The table lists the clone carrying this TCR beta chain with many counts. An approximately 9.4 ml volume of fresh peripheral blood provided the PBMCs. The entry originates in a study of T cells in Graves' hyperthyroidism and ophthalmopathy. Germline CDR1 reads MNHNS; CDR2 reads SASEGT. The V gene end was trimmed by 6 bases and the J gene end by 6 bases; junction bases not matched to a gene: 10. This CDR3 contains 15 residues. Amplification of TCR beta CDR3 regions used RNA as the template. The study used the HTBI primer set for a first-round RT-PCR of the TCR CDR3. TCRdb used MiXCR to reprocess the multiplex PCR reads, holding one entry per CDR3 protein. The table shows about 350,000 distinct CDR3 sequences, with about 15% occurring only once.

Sequenced: blood. The TCR comes from a woman aged 25 to 39 with Graves' hyperthyroidism. This sequence joins TRBV6-1 and TRBJ2-5; 10 bases are a match to TRBD2. The CDR3 region is CASSNLAGVMKTQYF. As DNA, the CDR3 is TGTGCCAGCAGCAACCTAGCGGGAGTTATGAAGACCCAGTACTTC.